These 19 T cell receptor beta chains share one sample of origin, sequenced in a study of OX40 agonist ivuxolimab in advanced cancers. Sequenced by immunoSEQ multiplex PCR; TCRdb stores in-frame clones only, minus some. The sample contains about 60,000 clones, 91% of which appear only once. The sample in question was CD4+ or CD8+ T cells sorted from blood, obtained in a trial of the OX40 agonist ivuxolimab. The receptor source for this set is an adult with an advanced solid tumor such as melanoma, head and neck, liver or kidney cancer.

This chain links TRBV9 with TRBJ2-1; D is unclear. The V gene lost 3 bases and the J gene lost 7 bases, with 11 bases spanning the gap. CDR3 length: 13 amino acids. Germline CDR1 and CDR2: SGDLS and YYNGEE. The CDR3 sequence is CASSAGLGNEQFF. The DNA for the CDR3 is TGTGCCAGCAGCGCCGGGCTGGGAAATGAGCAGTTCTTC. The full variable domain, rest sourced from reference TRBV9 and TRBJ2-1, is DSGVTQTPKHLITATGQRVTLRCSPRSGDLSVYWYQQSLDQGLQFLIQYYNGEERAKGNILERFSAQQFPDLHSELNLSSLELGDSALYFCASSAGLGNEQFFGPGTRLTVL.

This chain uses TRBV5-5 with TRBJ1-1, with D unclear. CDR3 length: 13 residues. With 0 bases removed from V and 1 base from J, the gap between germline ends came to 4 bases. CDR1 is SGHKS and CDR2 is YYEKEE in the germline V gene (reference sequence). For the CDR3, the DNA is TGTGCCAGCAGCTTGGCCTGGAACACTGAAGCTTTCTTT. Protein sequence: CASSLAWNTEAFF.

This chain uses TRBV10-2 with TRBJ1-1, with a possible D match to TRBD1 (5 bases). The germline V gene has CDR1 WSHSY and CDR2 SAAADI. This CDR3 spans 11 amino acids. Trimming took off 2 bases at V and 7 bases at J, with 5 bases between the two ends. The CDR3 loop is CASSETGEAFF. The CDR3 DNA reads as TGCGCCAGCAGTGAGACAGGTGAAGCTTTCTTT.

The chain has TRBV4-1 and TRBJ2-5; 7 bases are shared with TRBD2. Unmatched junction bases numbered 9, after V lost 0 bases and J lost 5 bases. The CDR3 has 16 amino acids. In germline, CDR1 is MGHRA, CDR2 YSYEKL. The CDR3 is CASSQDLTHGGETQYF. As DNA, the CDR3 is TGCGCCAGCAGCCAAGATCTTACGCACGGGGGGGAGACCCAGTACTTC.

The chain joins TRBV7-9 to TRBJ1-5; TRBD1 agrees at 7 bases. Trimming took 5 bases from V and 7 from J; bases not matched to a gene: 14. CDR3 length: 16 residues. CDR1 and CDR2 from the germline V gene are SEHNR and FQNEAQ (reference sequence). The CDR3 loop is CASSDGQGGFRQPQHF. CDR3 nucleotides: TGTGCCAGCAGCGACGGGCAGGGGGGCTTTCGGCAGCCCCAGCATTTT.

The V call is TRBV7-9, the J call TRBJ2-1, with D maybe TRBD2 (6 bases). The V end was cut by 5 bases, the J end by 2 bases, with 16 bases between. The CDR3 consists of 16 residues. Germline V lookup: CDR1 SEHNR, CDR2 FQNEAQ (reference sequence). The CDR3 spells CASSPKSGFAYNEQFF. For the CDR3, the DNA is TGTGCCAGCAGCCCCAAAAGCGGGTTTGCCTACAATGAGCAGTTCTTC.

V is TRBV7-2 and J is TRBJ2-1; tentatively, D is TRBD2 (7 bases). Germline values: CDR1 SGHTA, CDR2 FQGNSA. The CDR3 is made up of 15 amino acids. V was cut by 6 bases and J by 7 bases, with 19 bases left in between. The CDR3 region has the DNA TGTGCCAGCAGTTGGGGGCGGGAGCCGCTTAATGAGCAGTTCTTC. The encoded protein is CASSWGREPLNEQFF. Using reference TRBV7-2 and TRBJ2-1 for the parts outside the CDR3, the full variable domain is GAGVSQSPSNKVTEKGKDVELRCDPISGHTALYWYRQSLGQGLEFLIYFQGNSAPDKSGLPSDRFSAERTGGSVSTLTIQRTQQEDSAVYLCASSWGREPLNEQFFGPGTRLTVL.

The chain recombines TRBV4-3 with TRBJ2-3, with TRBD2 identical over 10 bases. This CDR3 is built from 16 residues. Per germline, CDR1 LGHNA and CDR2 YSLEER. Unmatched junction bases numbered 6, after V lost 0 bases and J lost 6 bases. The CDR3 loop reads CASSQEHSGRFDTQYF. CDR3 nucleotides: TGCGCCAGCAGCCAAGAGCATAGCGGGAGGTTTGATACGCAGTATTTT.

The chain joins TRBV4-1 to TRBJ2-2, with 11 bases identical to TRBD2. The CDR3 contains 19 residues. V dropped 1 base and J dropped 0; count of bases not matched to a gene: 7. CDR1 is MGHRA and CDR2 is YSYEKL in the germline V gene. CDR3 coding DNA: TGCGCCAGCAGCCAAGTTGGACTAGCGGGTTTCACGAACACCGGGGAGCTGTTTTTT. This translates into CASSQVGLAGFTNTGELFF.

The J gene is TRBJ2-3, the V gene TRBV4-1; 10 bases are shared with TRBD2. Germline-derived CDR1 and CDR2 are MGHRA and YSYEKL. V lost 1 base to trimming and J lost 0 bases; unmatched junction nucleotides: 7. CDR3 size: 18 residues. The CDR3 loop reads CASSQVLAGAESTDTQYF. Here the CDR3 DNA reads TGCGCCAGCAGCCAAGTGCTAGCGGGGGCCGAGAGCACAGATACGCAGTATTTT.

The chain employs TRBV4-1 and TRBJ2-2, with a weak D call TRBD1 (5 bases). There are 13 residues in the CDR3. Looked up from germline, CDR1 is MGHRA and CDR2 is YSYEKL. The V and J ends lost 4 bases and 5 bases respectively, with 8 bases between them. The CDR3 region has the DNA TGCGCCAGCAGCCTTACAGGAACCGGGGAGCTGTTTTTT. It encodes CASSLTGTGELFF.

The rearrangement links TRBV4-1 to TRBJ2-5; 8 bases align to TRBD1. The CDR3 sequence is 16 residues long. V dropped 4 bases and J dropped 3; count of bases not matched to a gene: 10. Germline assignment: CDR1 MGHRA and CDR2 YSYEKL. CDR3 loop: CASSPTTGTGEETQYF. The DNA of the CDR3 is TGCGCCAGCAGCCCCACGACCGGGACAGGTGAAGAGACCCAGTACTTC.

The chain employs TRBV27 and TRBJ2-7; D not certain. The CDR3 has 14 residues. Trimming cost V 3 bases and J 0 bases, with 9 bases left between them. Germline V CDR1 and CDR2: MNHEY, SMNVEV (reference sequence). For the CDR3, the DNA is TGTGCCAGCAGTTTTTACGGGTACTCCTACGAGCAGTACTTC. Protein product: CASSFYGYSYEQYF.

The CDR3, as DNA: TGTGCCAGCAGCCCAACAAACACTGAAGCTTTCTTT. Residues: CASSPTNTEAFF. This sequence joins TRBV13 and TRBJ1-1; no clear D. The CDR3 runs 12 residues. The V gene lost 5 bases and the J gene lost 2 bases, with 6 bases spanning the gap. Per the germline V gene, CDR1 is PRHDT and CDR2 is FYEKMQ (reference sequence).

The rearrangement joins TRBV6-6 to TRBJ2-7; 9 positions match TRBD1. CDR3 length: 13 residues. CDR1 MNHNY and CDR2 SVGAGI come from the germline V gene (reference sequence). V shed 8 bases, J shed 7 bases, and the junction held 9 bases outside the gene matches. The CDR3 is CASSPGDREEQYV. The DNA for the CDR3 is TGTGCCAGCTCCCCCGGGGACAGGGAAGAGCAGTACGTC.

The genes are TRBV5-1 and TRBJ1-4, with D hard to call. CDR3 length: 13 amino acids. Trimming took 4 bases from V and 8 from J, leaving 12 bases between them. Germline V gene data show CDR1 as SGHRS and CDR2 as YFSETQ. The chain's CDR3 is CASSPRGWEKLFF. CDR3 coding DNA: TGCGCCAGCAGCCCGAGAGGGTGGGAAAAACTGTTTTTT.

This clone appeared a single time. The chain combines TRBV5-1 with TRBJ2-7, with D unclear. The CDR3 is made up of 16 amino acids. V lost 0 bases, J lost 1 base, and 14 bases lay in between. The germline CDR1 and CDR2 sequences are SGHRS and YFSETQ. Written as DNA, the CDR3 is TGCGCCAGCAGCTTGGAGGCGGTACCGGGTTCCTACGAGCAGTACTTC. Translating gives CASSLEAVPGSYEQYF.

The rearrangement uses TRBV27 and TRBJ2-1; 9 positions match TRBD2. V lost 7 bases, J lost 4 bases, and 2 bases stayed unmatched. Germline values: CDR1 MNHEY, CDR2 SMNVEV (reference sequence). The CDR3 has 13 residues. The CDR3 loop is CASTSGEYNEQFF. In nucleotides, the CDR3 is TGTGCCAGCACTAGCGGGGAATACAATGAGCAGTTCTTC.

The chain links TRBV5-1 to TRBJ2-5; perhaps TRBD1 as D (5 bases). Trimming pared 1 base from V and 5 bases from J, leaving 30 bases between. The CDR3 has 20 amino acids. Germline V gene lookup returns CDR1 SGHRS and CDR2 YFSETQ. In DNA form, the CDR3 reads TGCGCCAGCAGCTTGTTAAAGGATACCCCCGGAACCCCCCCAGGGGAGACCCAGTACTTC. This sequence encodes CASSLLKDTPGTPPGETQYF.